This T cell receptor beta chain came from a study of CD4 T cells in relation to SARS-CoV-2 and coronaviruses. The overall study: Controls used an HIV-1 Nef peptide pool or no peptide. Shared crossreactive spike epitopes were mapped to their HLA restriction.

Between the trimmed V and J ends, which lost 4 bases and 7 bases, there was a span of 21 bases. CDR3 length equals 16 residues. Germline V CDR1 and CDR2: SGHRS, YFSETQ. Repertoires were generated with immunoSEQ multiplex PCR, while TCRdb's copy carries only in-frame clones and drops some. Here the sample spans 25,000 or so clones, about two thirds being singletons. The unexposed donors gave CD4+ T cells in about 2011-2019, prior to COVID-19. Isolation of CD4+ T cells took place after roughly nine days in culture. Comment on this clone: What it binds is not known.

This sequence was found in a human donor in good health. Sequenced: CD4+ T cells from PBMCs, cultured in vitro. V usage is TRBV5-1 and J usage is TRBJ2-1, with D perhaps TRBD2 (6 bases). The CDR3 is CASSGRLGVGRNEQFF. The CDR3 DNA reads TGCGCCAGCAGCGGCAGACTAGGCGTTGGTAGGAATGAGCAGTTCTTC.